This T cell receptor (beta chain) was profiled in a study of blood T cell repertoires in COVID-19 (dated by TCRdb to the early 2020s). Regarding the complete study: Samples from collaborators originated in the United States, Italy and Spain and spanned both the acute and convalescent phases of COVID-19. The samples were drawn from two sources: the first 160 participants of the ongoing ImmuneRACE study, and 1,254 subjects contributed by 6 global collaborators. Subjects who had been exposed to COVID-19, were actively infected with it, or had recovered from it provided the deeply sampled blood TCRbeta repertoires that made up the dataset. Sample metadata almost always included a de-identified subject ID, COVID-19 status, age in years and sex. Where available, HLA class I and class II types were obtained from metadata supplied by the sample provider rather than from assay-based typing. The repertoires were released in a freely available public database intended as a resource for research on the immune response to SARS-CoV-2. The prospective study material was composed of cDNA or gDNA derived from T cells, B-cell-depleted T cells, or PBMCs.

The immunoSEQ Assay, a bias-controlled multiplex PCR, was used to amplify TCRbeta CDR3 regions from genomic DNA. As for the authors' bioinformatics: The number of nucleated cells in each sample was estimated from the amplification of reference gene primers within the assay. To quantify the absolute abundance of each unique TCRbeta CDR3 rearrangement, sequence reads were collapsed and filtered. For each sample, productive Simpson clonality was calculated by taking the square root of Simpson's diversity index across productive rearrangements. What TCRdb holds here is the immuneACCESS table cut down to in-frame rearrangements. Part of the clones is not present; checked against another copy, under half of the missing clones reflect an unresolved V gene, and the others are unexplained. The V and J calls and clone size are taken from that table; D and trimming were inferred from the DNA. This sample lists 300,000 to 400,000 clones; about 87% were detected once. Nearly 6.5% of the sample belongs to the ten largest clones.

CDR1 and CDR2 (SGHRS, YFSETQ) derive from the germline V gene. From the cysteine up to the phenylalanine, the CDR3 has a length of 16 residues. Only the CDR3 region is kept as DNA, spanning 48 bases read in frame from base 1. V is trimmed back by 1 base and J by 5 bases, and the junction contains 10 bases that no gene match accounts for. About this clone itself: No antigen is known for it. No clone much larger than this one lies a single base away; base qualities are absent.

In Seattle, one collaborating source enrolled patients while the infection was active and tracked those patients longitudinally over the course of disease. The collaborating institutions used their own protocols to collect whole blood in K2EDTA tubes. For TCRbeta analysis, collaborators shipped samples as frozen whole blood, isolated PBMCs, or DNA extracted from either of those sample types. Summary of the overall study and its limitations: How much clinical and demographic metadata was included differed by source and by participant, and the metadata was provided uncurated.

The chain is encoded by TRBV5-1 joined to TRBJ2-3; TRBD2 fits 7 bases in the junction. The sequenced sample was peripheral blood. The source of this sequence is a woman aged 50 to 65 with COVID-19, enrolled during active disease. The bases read TGCGCCAGCAGCTTGATTATCGCGGGAGCTAGAGATACGCAGTATTTT. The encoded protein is CASSLIIAGARDTQYF.